Presented here are 29 T cell receptor beta chains from one specimen sequenced in a study of radiotherapy plus CTLA-4 blockade in lung cancer. Clones were sequenced by immunoSEQ multiplex PCR, and TCRdb holds only the in-frame ones, with some missing. The sample yields 53,000 or so clones, about 88% seen once. The sample here was peripheral blood, taken from a patient treated with radiotherapy plus ipilimumab. The receptor set was obtained from a human donor with non-small cell lung cancer whose response to radiotherapy plus ipilimumab could not be evaluated.

V usage is TRBV5-4 and J usage is TRBJ2-1, with 14 positions matching TRBD2. The ends lost 2 bases at V and 7 bases at J; junction bases unmatched: 8. Germline V gene lookup returns CDR1 SGHNT and CDR2 YYREEE (reference sequence). The CDR3 covers 17 residues. CDR3 in DNA: TGTGCCAGCAGCTTAGATGGGACTAGCGGGAGTCGGAATGAGCAGTTCTTC. Translated: CASSLDGTSGSRNEQFF.

The chain employs TRBV10-2 and TRBJ2-2; tentative D call: TRBD1 (6 bases). Deletions cut 7 bases from V and 1 base from J, with 16 bases between. This CDR3 has 16 amino acids. CDR1 is WSHSY, CDR2 SAAADI, per germline. The CDR3 region is CASIPGQMLNTGELFF. The CDR3 nucleotides are TGCGCCAGCATTCCTGGACAGATGTTGAACACCGGGGAGCTGTTTTTT.

J is TRBJ1-1 and V is TRBV5-1; TRBD1 aligns across 8 bases. Trimming removed 0 bases from V and 1 base from J; junction bases left unmatched: 2. The length of the CDR3 is 15 residues. Germline lookup yields CDR1 SGHRS and CDR2 YFSETQ. CDR3 sequence: CASSLGGTGNTEAFF. The CDR3 nucleotides are TGCGCCAGCAGCTTGGGGGGGACAGGGAACACTGAAGCTTTCTTT.

This clone was seen a few times. The CDR3 DNA reads TGTGCCGGCCACAGGGGGACTAATGAAAAACTGTTTTTT. It specifies CAGHRGTNEKLFF. This chain uses TRBV30 with TRBJ1-4; 8 bases line up with TRBD1. J gave up 2 bases and V 8 bases, and 4 bases lay outside the gene matches. The length of the CDR3 is 13 residues. Looked up from germline, CDR1 is GTSNPN and CDR2 is SVGIG (reference sequence).

This sequence joins TRBV6-1 and TRBJ1-4; a weak D match, TRBD1 (5 bases). Germline-derived CDR1 and CDR2 are MNHNS and SASEGT. The V end was cut by 7 bases, the J end by 0 bases, with 6 bases between. The CDR3 extends over 13 amino acids. CDR3 loop: CASTTATNEKLFF. In nucleotides, the CDR3 is TGTGCCAGCACGACAGCAACTAATGAAAAACTGTTTTTT.

The genes are TRBV7-2 and TRBJ2-2; TRBD1 matches 9 bases. V gave up 5 bases and J gave up 7 bases; unmatched junction bases: 8. The germline V gene encodes CDR1 SGHTA and CDR2 FQGNSA. CDR3 size: 15 residues. The CDR3, as DNA: TGTGCCAGCAGCCCATACAGGGGGCAGATCGGGGAGCTGTTTTTT. It yields the protein CASSPYRGQIGELFF.

The chain links TRBV5-4 to TRBJ2-7; D perhaps matches TRBD2 (6 bases). Germline loops: CDR1 SGHNT, CDR2 YYREEE (reference sequence). Deletions cut 0 bases from V and 5 bases from J, with 18 bases between. The CDR3 covers 16 residues. CDR3 amino acids: CASSLGEPGAPHEQYF. The CDR3 DNA reads TGTGCCAGCAGCTTGGGGGAACCGGGAGCCCCCCACGAGCAGTACTTC.

A single count supports this clone. The J gene is TRBJ2-1, the V gene TRBV4-3; TRBD2 matches 13 bases. Looked up from germline, CDR1 is LGHNA and CDR2 is YSLEER. This CDR3 comprises 17 residues. The trim removed 0 bases at V and 7 bases at J, leaving 6 bases unmatched. CDR3 nucleotides: TGCGCCAGCAGCCAAGATAGGACTAGCGGGAGAAGTAATGAGCAGTTCTTC. It is translated as CASSQDRTSGRSNEQFF.

The chain carries TRBV4-3 and TRBJ1-1; 7 nucleotides align to TRBD1. Germline CDR1 LGHNA, CDR2 YSLEER. This CDR3 region has 13 residues. Unmatched junction bases numbered 4, after V lost 8 bases and J lost 1 base. For the CDR3, the DNA is TGCGCCAGCCGGAGGACAGGGAACACTGAAGCTTTCTTT. This sequence encodes CASRRTGNTEAFF.

The gene calls are TRBV25-1 and TRBJ2-2, with 8 nucleotides matching TRBD1. CDR3 size: 16 residues. Germline assignment: CDR1 MGHDK and CDR2 SYGVNS. The trim removed 3 bases at V and 4 bases at J, leaving 7 bases unmatched. CDR3 sequence: CASSEAWTGSTGELFF. As DNA, the CDR3 is TGTGCCAGCAGTGAGGCCTGGACAGGGAGCACCGGGGAGCTGTTTTTT.

This clone was picked up one time. The chain employs TRBV7-9 and TRBJ2-3, with 11 bases aligning to TRBD2. The V and J ends lost 6 bases and 2 bases, in that order; junction bases with no gene match: 13. The CDR3 sequence is 18 residues long. Germline lookup yields CDR1 SEHNR and CDR2 FQNEAQ (reference sequence). The DNA for the CDR3 is TGTGCCAGCAGTCAAAGGGGGGTAGCGGGGGGGGCCACAGATACGCAGTATTTT. Protein product: CASSQRGVAGGATDTQYF.

Of note for this clone: Other DNA sequences in this specimen translate into the identical CDR3. V gene TRBV6-6 combines with J gene TRBJ2-1; weak D call: TRBD1 (6 bases). Germline CDR1 is MNHNY and CDR2 is SVGAGI (reference sequence). CDR3 size: 14 residues. The ends were cut back, 2 bases at V and 3 bases at J, with 8 bases in the middle. CDR3 region: CASSYGGVYNEQFF. The CDR3 bases are TGTGCCAGCAGTTACGGGGGCGTCTACAATGAGCAGTTCTTC.

This chain connects TRBV19 to TRBJ1-5, with TRBD1 as a possible D gene (6 bases). The CDR3 runs to 16 residues. Deletions cut 3 bases from V and 6 bases from J, with 18 bases between. Germline V CDR1 and CDR2: LNHDA, SQIVND (reference sequence). CDR3: CASSIIGQGWVQPQHF. In DNA form, the CDR3 reads TGTGCCAGTAGTATTATTGGTCAGGGGTGGGTTCAGCCCCAGCATTTT.

The rearrangement links TRBV6-7 to TRBJ1-1, with D uncertain. TRBV6-7 is recorded as an ORF, its role being uncertain. This CDR3 has 14 residues. V lost 9 bases and J 1 base, leaving 15 bases between the germline ends. The CDR3 coding sequence is TGTGCCAGTAATCGGAGGGCATCGAACACTGAAGCTTTCTTT. It specifies CASNRRASNTEAFF.

The count of this clone is one. V gene TRBV5-4 combines with J gene TRBJ1-5, with 9 bases fitting TRBD1. The CDR3 covers 15 residues. Per the germline V gene, CDR1 is SGHNT and CDR2 is YYREEE (reference sequence). V lost 4 bases and J lost 6; bases outside the gene matches: 8. The CDR3 reads CASSMDRGQGQPQHF. The CDR3 bases are TGTGCCAGCAGCATGGACAGGGGTCAGGGTCAGCCCCAGCATTTT.

CDR3 bases: TGTGCCAGCAGCTTAGCGGGGAGGCTAGCGGGAGGACACACCGGGGAGCTGTTTTTT. Amino acid sequence: CASSLAGRLAGGHTGELFF. This sequence joins TRBV7-9 and TRBJ2-2; 11 nucleotides match TRBD2. With 0 bases clipped from V and 3 bases from J, the junction kept 9 bases outside the gene matches. The CDR3 is 19 residues long. Germline V gene data show CDR1 as SEHNR and CDR2 as FQNEAQ (reference sequence).

The genes are TRBV7-2 and TRBJ2-1; the D is unclear. The V gene's germline CDR1 is SGHTA and CDR2 FQGNSA. The V end was cut by 1 base, the J end by 10 bases, with 11 bases between. The CDR3 covers 13 residues. CDR3 DNA sequence: TGTGCCAGCAGCTTAGTAGGTGCGGTCGAGCAGTTCTTC. It codes for CASSLVGAVEQFF.

The genes are TRBV5-8 and TRBJ2-5; 8 nucleotides line up with TRBD2. CDR1 is SGHTS, CDR2 YDEGEE, per germline. Germline trimming cut 2 bases from V and 5 bases from J; bases unmatched to any gene: 5. This CDR3 contains 14 residues. CDR3 in amino acids: CASSFRAGVETQYF. For the CDR3, the DNA is TGTGCCAGCAGCTTTCGAGCGGGAGTGGAGACCCAGTACTTC.

The V gene is TRBV23-1, the J gene TRBJ2-5, with D perhaps matching TRBD2 (6 bases). TRBV23-1 has ORF status, its function being uncertain. V shed 2 bases and J shed 5 bases, with 24 bases lying between them. The CDR3 length is 18 residues. CDR3 amino acids: CASSQIYGSRPGRETQYF. CDR3 sequence (DNA): TGCGCCAGCAGTCAAATCTACGGGAGCAGGCCAGGACGGGAGACCCAGTACTTC.

This clone was recorded once. V usage is TRBV5-4 and J usage is TRBJ1-2, with D perhaps matching TRBD1 (6 bases). This CDR3 has 13 residues. V dropped 0 bases and J dropped 3 bases, with 6 bases sitting between them. Germline V CDR1 and CDR2: SGHNT, YYREEE (reference sequence). Here the CDR3 DNA reads TGTGCCAGCAGCTTGGAGGGGGACTATGGCTACACCTTC. This sequence encodes CASSLEGDYGYTF.

The chain has TRBV23-1 and TRBJ2-1; 12 bases line up with TRBD2. TRBV23-1 is known as an ORF, though its function is uncertain. The CDR3 extends over 14 amino acids. The junction had 9 bases not matched to a gene; V was cut back by 10 bases and J by 8 bases. The CDR3 bases are TGCGCCACCTGCCCTAGCGGGGGGGTGCATGAGCAGTTCTTC. Its translation is CATCPSGGVHEQFF.

The rearrangement uses TRBV19 and TRBJ1-1, with TRBD1 identical over 7 bases. J lost 4 bases, V lost 5 bases, and 7 bases had no gene match. The germline V gene encodes CDR1 LNHDA and CDR2 SQIVND (reference sequence). This CDR3 contains 14 residues. CDR3: CASSRDRAATEAFF. The CDR3 DNA sequence: TGTGCCAGTAGTCGCGACAGGGCGGCCACTGAAGCTTTCTTT. Full variable domain (rest looked up from reference TRBV19 and TRBJ1-1): DGGITQSPKYLFRKEGQNVTLSCEQNLNHDAMYWYRQDPGQGLRLIYYSQIVNDFQKGDIAEGYSVSREKKESFPLTVTSAQKNPTAFYLCASSRDRAATEAFFGQGTRLTVV.

The rearrangement joins TRBV5-5 to TRBJ2-1; 9 positions match TRBD2. J gave up 2 bases and V 5 bases, and 8 bases lay outside the gene matches. The CDR3 is made up of 16 amino acids. Germline V gene data show CDR1 as SGHKS and CDR2 as YYEKEE (reference sequence). The CDR3 DNA follows: TGTGCCAGCAGTTCCCTTAGCGGGGGAACCTACAATGAGCAGTTCTTC. It codes for CASSSLSGGTYNEQFF.

The rearrangement links TRBV4-1 to TRBJ2-7; D may be TRBD1 (6 bases). V was cut by 1 base and J by 5 bases, with 12 bases left in between. In germline, CDR1 is MGHRA, CDR2 YSYEKL. This CDR3 has 14 amino acids. CDR3 protein: CASSQGYRADEQYF. For the CDR3, the DNA is TGCGCCAGCAGCCAAGGCTACAGGGCGGACGAGCAGTACTTC.

The V call is TRBV7-2, the J call TRBJ2-7; 9 nucleotides match TRBD2. Germline CDR1 is SGHTA and CDR2 is FQGNSA. The CDR3 runs to 15 residues. J lost 0 bases, V lost 5 bases, and 5 bases had no gene match. CDR3 DNA sequence: TGTGCCAGCAGCCCTCATAGCGGGAGCTCCTACGAGCAGTACTTC. Translating it yields CASSPHSGSSYEQYF.

CDR3 nucleotides: TGCGCCAGCAGGCTAGGGGATAATAATCCAATCGGGGAGCTGTTTTTT. Translation gives CASRLGDNNPIGELFF. The J gene is TRBJ2-2, the V gene TRBV5-1; D possibly corresponds to TRBD1 (5 bases). Germline-derived CDR1 and CDR2 are SGHRS and YFSETQ. V was trimmed by 5 bases and J by 7 bases, leaving 21 bases between them. This CDR3 comprises 16 residues.

The chain employs TRBV27 and TRBJ2-1; 7 positions match TRBD2. Trimming cost V 2 bases and J 7 bases; bases outside gene matches: 8. Germline V gives CDR1 MNHEY, CDR2 SMNVEV (reference sequence). The length of the CDR3 is 15 residues. CDR3 DNA sequence: TGTGCCAGCAGTTTAAAGCGGGACCAGGAAAATGAGCAGTTCTTC. Translating it yields CASSLKRDQENEQFF.

The chain combines TRBV6-1 with TRBJ1-4; 7 bases agree with TRBD1. V lost 8 bases and J lost 16; bases outside the gene matches: 19. The germline CDR1 and CDR2 sequences are MNHNS and SASEGT. There are 14 residues in the CDR3. CDR3 coding DNA: TGTGCCAGCCGAATTCAGGGGGAACCGTGGCGGTGGTTTTTT. Its protein product is CASRIQGEPWRWFF.

The V gene is TRBV5-8, the J gene TRBJ2-1; weak D call: TRBD1 (7 bases). The V gene's germline CDR1 is SGHTS and CDR2 YDEGEE. V was trimmed by 1 base and J by 7 bases, leaving 15 bases between them. CDR3 length equals 15 residues. The CDR3 loop is CASSLFSPGGNEQFF. The CDR3, as DNA: TGTGCCAGCAGCTTGTTTAGCCCAGGGGGGAATGAGCAGTTCTTC.